Below, 31 T cell receptor beta chains from the same sample are listed, as sequenced in a study of blood T cell repertoires in COVID-19. Some clones are missing from TCRdb's copy, which holds only in-frame ones; the method was immunoSEQ multiplex PCR. This table has 200,000 to 300,000 clones, 70% to 90% appearing once. Material: peripheral blood. These receptors were obtained from a woman aged 55 to 70 with active or convalescent COVID-19.

J is TRBJ2-7 and V is TRBV6-5; D is undetermined. Germline V gene lookup returns CDR1 MNHEY and CDR2 SVGAGI. CDR3 length: 13 residues. V was trimmed by 7 bases and J by 7 bases, leaving 17 bases between them. The CDR3 reads CASTLGLPEEQYV. The CDR3 bases are TGTGCCAGCACTTTGGGTCTCCCGGAGGAGCAGTACGTC.

The chain uses TRBV2 and TRBJ1-2; D is uncertain. The CDR3 runs 14 residues. V gave up 2 bases and J gave up 2 bases, with 9 bases separating them. CDR1 and CDR2 from the germline V gene are SNHLY and FYNNEI. The CDR3, as DNA: TGTGCCAGCAGTGAATGGGCAGTCAACTATGGCTACACCTTC. Translated, it gives CASSEWAVNYGYTF.

This chain uses TRBV5-1 with TRBJ1-1; 8 bases fit TRBD1. The germline gives CDR1 SGHRS, CDR2 YFSETQ. The CDR3 totals 15 residues. J lost 1 base, V lost 4 bases, and 6 bases had no gene match. CDR3 DNA sequence: TGCGCCAGCAGCGCACAGGGGGTAGGGAACACTGAAGCTTTCTTT. Its protein product is CASSAQGVGNTEAFF.

CDR3 protein: CASSHGGILYEQYF. The CDR3 nucleotides read TGTGCCAGCAGCCATGGCGGGATTCTCTACGAGCAGTACTTC. The rearrangement uses TRBV3-1 (or the pseudogene TRBV3-2) and TRBJ2-7, with TRBD2 as a possible D gene (6 bases). CDR1 and CDR2 (germline): LGHDT, YNNKEL (reference sequence). The length of the CDR3 is 14 residues. Trimming took off 3 bases at V and 3 bases at J, with 12 bases between the two ends.

This clone was picked up a small number of times. The chain combines TRBV11-2 with TRBJ2-7; 7 bases agree with TRBD1. There are 14 residues in the CDR3. J gave up 0 bases and V 5 bases, and 4 bases lay outside the gene matches. CDR1 SGHAT and CDR2 FQNNGV come from the germline V gene. This CDR3 is CASSTGDSSYEQYV. CDR3 nucleotides: TGTGCCAGCAGCACTGGGGACAGCTCCTACGAGCAGTACGTC.

A remark on this clone: At one boundary the junction diverges from the germline segment, which might be a read error. V and J are TRBV7-8 and TRBJ2-6; D remains unclear. This CDR3 comprises 14 residues. Germline CDR1 and CDR2: SGHVS and FQNEAQ. The CDR3 coding sequence is TGTGCCAGCAGCTTGTCCGACAAGGCCACCGTCCTGACTTTC. Amino acids: CASSLSDKATVLTF.

The chain couples TRBV6-4 to TRBJ2-1; D is possibly TRBD2 (6 bases). Germline V gene data show CDR1 as MRHNA and CDR2 as SNTAGT. V lost 4 bases and J lost 6, with 13 bases in between. The CDR3 consists of 14 residues. In DNA form, the CDR3 reads TGTGCCAGCAGTGCCTCCGGGGGTGGCAATGAGCAGTTCTTC. It encodes CASSASGGGNEQFF.

The chain couples TRBV19 to TRBJ1-2; D gene ambiguous. Trimming cost V 2 bases and J 0 bases, with 7 bases left between them. CDR1 LNHDA and CDR2 SQIVND come from the germline V gene (reference sequence). The CDR3 spans 14 residues. CDR3 sequence: CASSISSSNYGYTF. The CDR3 DNA reads TGTGCCAGTAGTATAAGTAGCTCTAACTATGGCTACACCTTC.

This chain joins TRBV2 and TRBJ2-3; 11 nucleotides agree with TRBD2. V lost 5 bases, J lost 11 bases, and 9 bases stayed unmatched. This CDR3 spans 14 amino acids. In germline, CDR1 is SNHLY, CDR2 FYNNEI. The CDR3 loop is CASSPLAGVFVQYF. CDR3 nucleotides: TGTGCCAGCAGTCCACTAGCGGGGGTATTCGTGCAGTATTTT.

CDR3 sequence (DNA): TGTGCCAGCAGCCGGGACAGCCCTGGGGAAAAACTGTTTTTT. Residues: CASSRDSPGEKLFF. The chain has TRBV5-4 and TRBJ1-4, with 7 bases fitting TRBD1. Germline lookup yields CDR1 SGHNT and CDR2 YYREEE (reference sequence). The CDR3 has 14 amino acids. The J segment lost 8 bases and the V segment lost 4 bases, leaving 8 bases of the junction unmatched.

DNA for the CDR3: TGTGCCAGCAGTGAAACTCTGAAAGCGGGAGTCCCAGAGACCCAGTACTTC. Its protein is CASSETLKAGVPETQYF. V and J are TRBV6-1 and TRBJ2-5; 8 nucleotides line up with TRBD2. Trimming cost V 2 bases and J 4 bases; bases outside gene matches: 12. The CDR3 spans 17 residues. The germline gives CDR1 MNHNS, CDR2 SASEGT.

The rearrangement uses TRBV3-1 (or the pseudogene TRBV3-2) and TRBJ2-2; 7 bases align to TRBD2. Germline V gives CDR1 LGHDT, CDR2 YNNKEL (reference sequence). The CDR3 has 19 amino acids. V lost 0 bases to trimming and J lost 5 bases; unmatched junction nucleotides: 15. The CDR3 nucleotides read TGTGCCAGCAGCCAAGATCCCGTCCTAGCGGCCAAGGAGACCGGGGAGCTGTTTTTT. It specifies CASSQDPVLAAKETGELFF.

The chain is built from TRBV18 and TRBJ1-1, with D maybe TRBD1 (5 bases). The ends were cut back, 7 bases at V and 8 bases at J, with 11 bases in the middle. The CDR3 is 11 residues long. Germline CDR1 KGHSH, CDR2 LQKENI. This chain's CDR3 is CASLGQFEAFF. CDR3 sequence (DNA): TGTGCCAGCTTAGGACAATTCGAAGCTTTCTTT. Supplemented by reference TRBV18 and TRBJ1-1, the full variable domain reads NAGVMQNPRHLVRRRGQEARLRCSPMKGHSHVYWYRQLPEEGLKFMVYLQKENIIDESGMPKERFSAEFPKEGPSILRIQQVVRGDSAAYFCASLGQFEAFFGQGTRLTVV.

The chain employs TRBV30 and TRBJ2-7; 10 bases are a match to TRBD1. Germline V CDR1 and CDR2: GTSNPN, SVGIG (reference sequence). Losses at the gene ends were 3 bases for V and 5 bases for J; bases not matched to a gene: 16. The CDR3 is 17 residues long. The CDR3 region is CAWRLGAGTGAEDEQYF. CDR3 nucleotides: TGTGCCTGGAGACTTGGGGCCGGGACAGGGGCCGAGGACGAGCAGTACTTC.

The chain has TRBV3-1 (or the pseudogene TRBV3-2) and TRBJ1-4; D is uncertain. V was clipped by 2 bases and J by 8 bases, with 3 bases between them. Germline CDR1 is LGHDT and CDR2 is YNNKEL (reference sequence). The CDR3 spans 11 residues. The CDR3 DNA reads as TGTGCCAGCAGCCAACTCGAAAAACTGTTTTTT. Amino acid sequence: CASSQLEKLFF.

The chain couples TRBV5-1 to TRBJ2-1; D not certain. V shed 0 bases and J shed 4 bases, with 8 bases lying between them. CDR1 is SGHRS, CDR2 YFSETQ, per germline. The CDR3 contains 14 residues. This chain's CDR3 is CASSLGSEYNEQFF. DNA for the CDR3: TGCGCCAGCAGCTTGGGAAGCGAATACAATGAGCAGTTCTTC.

This sequence joins TRBV11-2 and TRBJ2-5; D possibly corresponds to TRBD2 (6 bases). The CDR3 is 14 residues long. Per germline, CDR1 SGHAT and CDR2 FQNNGV. Trimming cost V 5 bases and J 0 bases, with 10 bases left between them. The CDR3 reads CASSERAYQETQYF. CDR3 DNA: TGTGCCAGCAGCGAGCGGGCTTACCAAGAGACCCAGTACTTC.

This chain uses TRBV21-1 with TRBJ1-1. TRBV21-1 is a recognized pseudogene. The CDR3 contains 16 residues. DNA for the CDR3: TGTGCCAGCAGCAAACTTACTGCCGGGAAGAACACTGAAGCTTTCTTT. It translates to CASSKLTAGKNTEAFF.

This rearrangement joins TRBV5-1 to TRBJ2-1; TRBD2 matches 7 bases. This CDR3 is 16 amino acids long. V was pared by 5 bases and J by 8 bases, with 16 bases of the junction left unmatched. CDR1 and CDR2 from the germline V gene are SGHRS and YFSETQ. The CDR3 sequence is CASRREARVGIDEQFF. As DNA, the CDR3 is TGCGCCAGCAGACGGGAGGCTAGAGTGGGTATCGATGAGCAGTTCTTC.

A remark on this clone: This same CDR3 is encoded by further DNA sequences in the sample. V is TRBV5-1 and J is TRBJ2-3; 10 nucleotides line up with TRBD2. Germline V gene lookup returns CDR1 SGHRS and CDR2 YFSETQ. CDR3 length: 14 residues. Trimming removed 4 bases from V and 3 bases from J; junction bases left unmatched: 2. The CDR3 DNA follows: TGCGCCAGCAGCCCGACTAGCGGGACAGATACGCAGTATTTT. Amino acids: CASSPTSGTDTQYF.

The chain employs TRBV2 and TRBJ2-7, with 7 bases lining up with TRBD2. J gave up 3 bases and V 8 bases, and 7 bases lay outside the gene matches. The germline V gene encodes CDR1 SNHLY and CDR2 FYNNEI. The CDR3 extends over 13 amino acids. The CDR3 nucleotides are TGTGCCAGCGGGGAGGGAGGGGACTACGAGCAGTACGTC. Protein: CASGEGGDYEQYV.

This chain links TRBV7-9 with TRBJ2-5; D may be TRBD2 (5 bases). The V gene's germline CDR1 is SEHNR and CDR2 FQNEAQ (reference sequence). Trimming removed 1 base from V and 0 bases from J, with 6 bases in between. This CDR3 contains 14 residues. The CDR3 here is CASSLGTHQETQYF. The CDR3 DNA is TGTGCCAGCAGCTTAGGGACTCACCAAGAGACCCAGTACTTC.

This clone was seen once. V and J are TRBV5-1 and TRBJ1-1; maybe TRBD1 (6 bases). The V end was cut by 4 bases, the J end by 1 base, with 8 bases between. Germline CDR1 is SGHRS and CDR2 is YFSETQ. The CDR3 has 13 residues. CDR3 DNA: TGCGCCAGCAGCGTAGGGGGGAACACTGAAGCTTTCTTT. Amino acids: CASSVGGNTEAFF.

The chain links TRBV2 to TRBJ1-2; D is possibly TRBD1 (6 bases). Between the trimmed V and J ends, which lost 0 bases and 5 bases, there was a span of 10 bases. This CDR3 region has 14 residues. The germline gives CDR1 SNHLY, CDR2 FYNNEI. CDR3 in DNA: TGTGCCAGCAGTGAAGCACGACAGGTGTATGGCTACACCTTC. Translating it yields CASSEARQVYGYTF. Looking up the rest from reference TRBV2 and TRBJ1-2 gives the full variable domain: EPEVTQTPSHQVTQMGQEVILRCVPISNHLYFYWYRQILGQKVEFLVSFYNNEISEKSEIFDDQFSVERPDGSNFTLKIRSTKLEDSAMYFCASSEARQVYGYTFGSGTRLTVV.

V usage is TRBV5-1 and J usage is TRBJ2-5, with D perhaps TRBD1 (6 bases). CDR1 SGHRS and CDR2 YFSETQ come from the germline V gene. Trimming cost V 4 bases and J 5 bases, with 15 bases left between them. This CDR3 region has 14 residues. The CDR3 reads CASSASTGRETQYF. In nucleotides, the CDR3 is TGCGCCAGCAGCGCCTCGACAGGTCGGGAGACCCAGTACTTC. Filled out from reference TRBV5-1 and TRBJ2-5, the complete variable domain reads KAGVTQTPRYLIKTRGQQVTLSCSPISGHRSVSWYQQTPGQGLQFLFEYFSETQRNKGNFPGRFSGRQFSNSRSEMNVSTLELGDSALYLCASSASTGRETQYFGPGTRLLVL.

V and J are TRBV11-2 and TRBJ2-7, with D hard to call. In germline, CDR1 is SGHAT, CDR2 FQNNGV. V was clipped by 0 bases and J by 0 bases, with 9 bases between them. This CDR3 comprises 15 residues. The CDR3 DNA reads as TGTGCCAGCAGCTTAGATCGTCCCCTCTCCTACGAGCAGTACGTC. This translates into CASSLDRPLSYEQYV.

The chain is built from TRBV11-3 and TRBJ1-3; the D is unclear. The CDR3 is 13 residues long. Germline CDR1 SGHNT, CDR2 YENEEA. Trimming pared 5 bases from V and 0 bases from J, leaving 5 bases between. CDR3 sequence: CASSVHSGNTIYF. CDR3 DNA sequence: TGTGCCAGCAGCGTCCACTCTGGAAACACCATATATTTT. Full variable domain (rest looked up from reference TRBV11-3 and TRBJ1-3): EAGVVQSPRYKIIEKKQPVAFWCNPISGHNTLYWYLQNLGQGPELLIRYENEEAVDDSQLPKDRFSAERLKGVDSTLKIQPAELGDSAVYLCASSVHSGNTIYFGEGSWLTVV.

The chain links TRBV5-4 to TRBJ2-1; D is perhaps TRBD2 (6 bases). Trimming removed 4 bases at V and 5 bases at J, with 19 bases between. CDR3 length equals 16 residues. CDR1 and CDR2 from the germline V gene are SGHNT and YYREEE (reference sequence). The CDR3 region is CASSTTRDFNHNEQFF. CDR3 nucleotide sequence: TGTGCCAGCAGCACGACCCGGGACTTCAATCACAATGAGCAGTTCTTC.

The chain recombines TRBV3-1 (or the pseudogene TRBV3-2) with TRBJ1-3; D is undetermined. Trimming removed 4 bases at V and 1 base at J, with 8 bases between. This CDR3 region has 14 residues. Germline values: CDR1 LGHDT, CDR2 YNNKEL (reference sequence). The chain's CDR3 is CASSPGFSGNTIYF. In DNA form, the CDR3 reads TGTGCCAGCAGCCCCGGGTTTTCTGGAAACACCATATATTTT.

The rearrangement joins TRBV16 to TRBJ1-5; D may be TRBD1 (5 bases). Germline CDR1 KGHSY, CDR2 FQNENV. Between the trimmed V and J ends, which lost 0 bases and 1 base, there was a span of 10 bases. The CDR3 is made up of 16 amino acids. The CDR3 sequence: CASSQSPGGSNQPQHF. CDR3 nucleotides: TGTGCCAGCAGCCAATCGCCCGGGGGGAGCAATCAGCCCCAGCATTTT.

This clone was seen a few times. The V gene is TRBV7-6, the J gene TRBJ2-2, with 12 bases lining up with TRBD2. Trimming took 5 bases from V and 3 from J; bases not matched to a gene: 13. The germline CDR1 and CDR2 sequences are SGHVS and FNYEAQ. This CDR3 region has 19 residues. The CDR3 DNA reads as TGTGCCAGCAGCCCTCGACTAGCGGGAGTTAGTTCGGACACCGGGGAGCTGTTTTTT. Translation: CASSPRLAGVSSDTGELFF.